This T cell receptor beta chain was captured by sequencing in a study of radiotherapy plus CTLA-4 blockade in lung cancer. This table comes from immunoSEQ multiplex PCR, and its TCRdb copy is limited to in-frame clones, with some not included. There are 45,000 to 55,000 clones in the sample; around 85% occur only once, and 3.2% lies in the top ten. Germline CDR1 SGHRS, CDR2 YFSETQ. There are 14 residues in the CDR3. V lost 0 bases and J 5 bases, leaving 11 bases between the germline ends. The origin of this receptor is a human donor with non-small cell lung cancer who had a partial response to radiotherapy plus ipilimumab. The sample consisted of peripheral blood, taken from a patient treated with radiotherapy plus ipilimumab. The J gene is TRBJ1-1, the V gene TRBV5-1; possibly TRBD1 for D (5 bases). For the CDR3, the DNA is TGCGCCAGCAGCTTGGATTCAGGGTCGACTGAAGCTTTCTTT. This sequence encodes CASSLDSGSTEAFF.